This T cell receptor beta chain was identified during a study of patients and donors after allogeneic stem cell transplantation. One entry per CDR3 protein, called by TCRdb with MiXCR from the RT-PCR reads. The sample has 390,000 or so distinct CDR3 sequences, 16% seen once. The CDR3 sequence is 15 residues long. The origin of this receptor is a human donor who was either an allogeneic HSCT recipient or a stem cell or donor lymphocyte infusion donor (not recorded which). It is not recorded whose cells these are; they may come from a transplant donor. Material for sequencing was blood, either unsorted or a sorted T cell fraction (not recorded which). This chain links TRBV21-1 with TRBJ1-2; the DNA was not used to check the table's D call, TRBD1. TRBV21-1 is a recognized pseudogene. CDR3 in amino acids: CASQPPGQGGYGYTF. CDR3 nucleotide sequence: TGTGCCAGCCAACCCCCGGGACAGGGAGGGTATGGCTACACCTTC.